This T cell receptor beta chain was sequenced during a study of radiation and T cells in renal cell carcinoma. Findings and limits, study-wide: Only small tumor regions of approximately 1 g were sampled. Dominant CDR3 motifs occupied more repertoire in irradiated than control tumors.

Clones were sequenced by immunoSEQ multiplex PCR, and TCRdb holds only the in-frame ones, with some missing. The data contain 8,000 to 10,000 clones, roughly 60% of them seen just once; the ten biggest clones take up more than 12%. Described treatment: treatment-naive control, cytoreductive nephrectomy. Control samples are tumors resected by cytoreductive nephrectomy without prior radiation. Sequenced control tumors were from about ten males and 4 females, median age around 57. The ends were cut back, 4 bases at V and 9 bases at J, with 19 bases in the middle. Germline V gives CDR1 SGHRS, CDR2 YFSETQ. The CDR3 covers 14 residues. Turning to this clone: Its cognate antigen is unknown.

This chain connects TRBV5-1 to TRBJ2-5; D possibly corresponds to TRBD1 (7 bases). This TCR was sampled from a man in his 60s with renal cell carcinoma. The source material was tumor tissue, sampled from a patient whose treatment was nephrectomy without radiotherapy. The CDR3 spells CASSPGQAGGAQYF. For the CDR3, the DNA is TGCGCCAGCAGCCCCGGACAGGCTGGAGGGGCCCAGTACTTC.